This T cell receptor (beta chain) was found in a study of T cell responses to AZD1222 COVID-19 vaccine. Overall study findings and caveats: Every sample of the repertoires postdated the peak T cell response. Two AZD1222 doses significantly raised spike-specific TCR breadth and depth over controls. Targets within unmutated variant regions were reportedly found for nearly half of spike-specific TCRs.

Clones were sequenced by immunoSEQ multiplex PCR, and TCRdb holds only the in-frame ones, with some missing. The sample yields 150,000 to 200,000 clones, about 90% seen once. To note about this clone: The target antigen is unknown.

Trimming took 3 bases from V and 8 from J, leaving 13 bases between them. The CDR3 totals 13 residues. Germline CDR1 reads GTSNPN; CDR2 reads SVGIG (reference sequence). The chain employs TRBV30 and TRBJ1-4; D is uncertain. The sequenced sample was peripheral blood, obtained 28 days after the second AZD1222 dose. This receptor was identified in an adult who received the AZD1222 COVID-19 vaccine. CDR3 residues: CAWRADRREKLFF. The CDR3 DNA reads TGTGCCTGGAGAGCTGACCGGCGGGAAAAACTGTTTTTT. Full variable domain (outside the CDR3, taken from reference TRBV30 and TRBJ1-4): SQTIHQWPATLVQPVGSPLSLECTVEGTSNPNLYWYRQAAGRGLQLLFYSVGIGQISSEVPQNLSASRPQDRQFILSSKKLLLSDSGFYLCAWRADRREKLFFGSGTQLSVL.